What follows are 8 T cell receptor beta chains derived from one specimen sequenced in a study of tumor-infiltrating lymphocytes in primary liver carcinoma. From unsorted bulk tissue weighing about 20-32 mg, DNA and RNA were co-extracted. The input was 400 to 500 ng total RNA; TCR beta cDNA was made from it with a constant-region primer. Slightly modified ARM-PCR served as the procedure for the TCR beta libraries. These libraries came from three rounds of nested multiplex PCR. It was with TRBV1-TRBV30 forward primers and a C-beta reverse primer that the first two PCR rounds were run, at around 11 cycles each. TCRdb redid the calling of the multiplex PCR reads with MiXCR, one entry per CDR3 protein. Among 75,000 to 80,000 distinct CDR3 sequences listed, under 75% were seen once. The source material was tumor-adjacent normal liver tissue. Receptors originate from a man aged 35-49 years with primary liver carcinoma and hepatitis B virus infection.

The J gene is TRBJ2-1, the V gene TRBV7-3, with 7 bases aligning to TRBD2. The CDR3 contains 17 residues. From germline, CDR1 is SGHTA and CDR2 FQGTGA. J was trimmed by 8 bases and V by 2 bases; bases with no gene match: 15. CDR3 sequence: CASSLDVLAGPGDEQFF. The CDR3 DNA follows: TGTGCCAGCAGCTTAGATGTATTAGCGGGTCCTGGCGATGAGCAGTTCTTC.

A note on this clonotype: A much larger clone lies one base from this, so it may be a read error. The rearrangement uses TRBV7-9 and TRBJ1-5, with D hard to call. The germline CDR1 and CDR2 sequences are SEHNR and FQNEAQ (reference sequence). The CDR3 length is 12 residues. This CDR3 is CASSLDLQHQHF. Written as DNA, the CDR3 is TGTGCCAGCAGCTTGGACCTTCAGCACCAGCATTTT.

The chain combines TRBV7-2 with TRBJ2-1, with D maybe TRBD2 (6 bases). Deletions cut 7 bases from V and 9 bases from J, with 13 bases between. Germline CDR1 and CDR2: SGHTA and FQGNSA. CDR3 size: 12 residues. The CDR3 DNA reads as TGTGCCAGCAACATAACGGGAGCTGAGCAGTTCTTC. This codes for CASNITGAEQFF.

A remark on this clonotype: This clone may be a read error of a much larger clone one base away. The genes are TRBV7-9 and TRBJ2-7; possible D gene TRBD1, 5 bases. This CDR3 region has 16 residues. Between the trimmed V and J ends, which lost 4 bases and 5 bases, there was a span of 21 bases. The germline CDR1 and CDR2 sequences are SEHNR and FQNEAQ (reference sequence). CDR3 sequence reads: CASSSHTGLGLDEQYF. The CDR3 bases are TGTGCCAGCAGCTCACATACTGGCTTGGGGCTTGACGAGCAGTACTTC.

Regarding this clonotype: Since the CDR3 does not end with the conserved phenylalanine or tryptophan, this likely comes from a read error. The chain is built from TRBV29-1 and TRBJ2-1; TRBD2 is a possible D gene (6 bases). Germline V gene lookup returns CDR1 SQVTM and CDR2 ANQGSEA. The V gene lost 8 bases and the J gene lost 6 bases, with 20 bases spanning the gap. The CDR3 has 14 residues. The CDR3, as DNA: TGCAGCCCCGACCCTAAAGGGCGGGGCAATGAGCAGTTCTTA. As protein: CSPDPKGRGNEQFL.

This clonotype was found once. The chain combines TRBV11-1 with TRBJ2-1, with 12 bases identical to TRBD2. From germline, CDR1 is SGHAT and CDR2 FQDESV (reference sequence). The ends lost 3 bases at V and 8 bases at J; junction bases unmatched: 17. The CDR3 sequence is 19 residues long. CDR3 nucleotide sequence: TGTGCCAGCAGCTTCACCTCTTATGCTAGCGGGAGGGCCGTGGATGAGCAGTTCTTC. Translated: CASSFTSYASGRAVDEQFF.

CDR3: CSLRLTGGETQYF. The CDR3, as DNA: TGCAGCCTCCGCCTGACGGGCGGGGAGACCCAGTACTTC. The chain combines TRBV29-1 with TRBJ2-5; perhaps TRBD2 as D (5 bases). Deletions cut 8 bases from V and 5 bases from J, with 18 bases between. Germline CDR1 SQVTM, CDR2 ANQGSEA. The CDR3 sequence is 13 residues long.

As regards this clonotype: Possible read error: a much larger clone is one base away. V and J are TRBV19 and TRBJ2-7, with 9 bases lining up with TRBD2. This CDR3 is 15 amino acids long. CDR1 is LNHDA and CDR2 is SQIVND in the germline V gene (reference sequence). CDR3 loop: CANSISSGISYEQYF. CDR3 sequence (DNA): TGTGCCAATAGTATATCTAGCGGGATTTCCTACGAGCAGTACTTC.